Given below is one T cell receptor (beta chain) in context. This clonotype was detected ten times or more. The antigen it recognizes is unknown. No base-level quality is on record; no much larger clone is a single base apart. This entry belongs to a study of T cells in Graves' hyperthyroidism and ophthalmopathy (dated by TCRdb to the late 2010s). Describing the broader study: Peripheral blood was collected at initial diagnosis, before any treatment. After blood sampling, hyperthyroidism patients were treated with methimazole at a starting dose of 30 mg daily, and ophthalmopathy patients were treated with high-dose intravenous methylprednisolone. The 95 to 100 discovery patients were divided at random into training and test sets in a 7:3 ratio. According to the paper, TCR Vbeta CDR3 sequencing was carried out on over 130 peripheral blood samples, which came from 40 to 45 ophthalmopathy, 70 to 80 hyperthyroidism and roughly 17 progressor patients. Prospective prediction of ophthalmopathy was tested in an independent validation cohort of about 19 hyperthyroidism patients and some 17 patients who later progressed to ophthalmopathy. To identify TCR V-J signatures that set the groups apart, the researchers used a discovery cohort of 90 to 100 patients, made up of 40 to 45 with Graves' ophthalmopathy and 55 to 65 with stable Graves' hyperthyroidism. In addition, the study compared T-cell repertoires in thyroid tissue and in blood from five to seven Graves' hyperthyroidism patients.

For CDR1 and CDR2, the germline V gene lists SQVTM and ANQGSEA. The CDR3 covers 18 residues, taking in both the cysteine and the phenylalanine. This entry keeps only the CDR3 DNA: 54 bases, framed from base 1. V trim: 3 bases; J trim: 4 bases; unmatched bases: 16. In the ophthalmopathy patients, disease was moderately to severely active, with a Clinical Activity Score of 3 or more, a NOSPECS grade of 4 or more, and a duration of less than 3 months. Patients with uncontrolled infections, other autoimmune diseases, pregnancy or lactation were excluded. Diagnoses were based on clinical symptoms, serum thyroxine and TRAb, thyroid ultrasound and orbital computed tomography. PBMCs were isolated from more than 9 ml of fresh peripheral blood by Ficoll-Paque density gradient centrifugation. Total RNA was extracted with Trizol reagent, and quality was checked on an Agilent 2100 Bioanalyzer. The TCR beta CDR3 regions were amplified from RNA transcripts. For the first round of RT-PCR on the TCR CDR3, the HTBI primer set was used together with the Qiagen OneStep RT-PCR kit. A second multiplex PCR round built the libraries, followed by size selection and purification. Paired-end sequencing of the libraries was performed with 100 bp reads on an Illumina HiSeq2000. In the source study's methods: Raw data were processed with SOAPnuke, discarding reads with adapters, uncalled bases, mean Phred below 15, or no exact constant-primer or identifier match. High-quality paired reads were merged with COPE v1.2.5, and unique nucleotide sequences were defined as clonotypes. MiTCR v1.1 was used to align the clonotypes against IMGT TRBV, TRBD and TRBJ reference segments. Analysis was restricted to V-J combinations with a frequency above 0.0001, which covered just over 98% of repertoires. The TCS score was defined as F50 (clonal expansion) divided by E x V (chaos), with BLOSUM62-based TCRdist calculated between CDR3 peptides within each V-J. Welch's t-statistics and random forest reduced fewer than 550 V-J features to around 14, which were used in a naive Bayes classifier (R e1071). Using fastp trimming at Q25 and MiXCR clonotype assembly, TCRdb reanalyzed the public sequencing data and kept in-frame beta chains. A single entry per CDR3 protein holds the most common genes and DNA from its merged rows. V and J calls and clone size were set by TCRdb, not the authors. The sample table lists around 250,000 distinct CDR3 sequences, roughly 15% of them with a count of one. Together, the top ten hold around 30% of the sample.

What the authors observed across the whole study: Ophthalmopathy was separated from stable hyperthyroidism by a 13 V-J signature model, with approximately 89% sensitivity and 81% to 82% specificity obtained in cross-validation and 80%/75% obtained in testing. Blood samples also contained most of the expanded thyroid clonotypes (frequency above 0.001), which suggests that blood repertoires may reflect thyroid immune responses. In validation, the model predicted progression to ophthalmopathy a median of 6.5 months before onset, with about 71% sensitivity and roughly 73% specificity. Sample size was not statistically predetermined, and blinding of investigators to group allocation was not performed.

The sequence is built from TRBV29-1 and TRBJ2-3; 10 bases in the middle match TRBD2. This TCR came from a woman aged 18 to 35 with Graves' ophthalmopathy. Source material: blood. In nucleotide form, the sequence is TGCAGCGTTGATAGCCTAGCGGGGGTCTTACTACCTCCAGATACGCAGTATTTT. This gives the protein CSVDSLAGVLLPPDTQYF.